The rows below give T cell receptor beta chains drawn from one sample of a study of tumor-infiltrating lymphocytes in primary liver carcinoma. TCRdb re-called the multiplex PCR reads with MiXCR, one entry per CDR3 protein. The table lists fewer than 250,000 distinct CDR3 sequences, less than 70% of them singletons. Sequencing was done on a sample of peripheral blood. These receptors all come from a woman aged 60-75 years with primary liver carcinoma and hepatitis B virus infection. CDR3s include the opening cysteine and the closing phenylalanine or tryptophan. The order of the fields is J gene, V gene, D gene, clone size, CDR3 DNA, CDR3 protein. D genes are given only for firm matches. Clone size is not always given. Where it is, it says once, few, many or a class for expanded clones.

J gene: TRBJ2-3
V gene: TRBV12-3/TRBV12-4
D gene: NA
clone size: many
CDR3 DNA: TGTGCCAGCAGCTTGGCCACAGATACGCAGTATTTT
CDR3 protein: CASSLATDTQYF

J gene: TRBJ2-1
V gene: TRBV6-6
D gene: TRBD2
clone size: many
CDR3 DNA: TGTGCCAGCAGGCCCACTAGCGGGAGTTCTATTTCGCGGGGATACAATGAGCAGTTCTTC
CDR3 protein: CASRPTSGSSISRGYNEQFF

J gene: TRBJ1-1
V gene: TRBV11-1
D gene: NA
clone size: NA
CDR3 DNA: TGTGCCAGCAGCTTAGGGTTCATAAACCAGCATGAAGTTTTCTTT
CDR3 protein: CASSLGFINQHEVFF

J gene: TRBJ2-7
V gene: TRBV6-1
D gene: TRBD2
clone size: NA
CDR3 DNA: TGTGCCAGCAACCCAACGGGGGGGGATGCCTACGAGCAGTACTTC
CDR3 protein: CASNPTGGDAYEQYF

J gene: TRBJ2-5
V gene: TRBV28
D gene: TRBD2
clone size: once
CDR3 DNA: TGTGCCAGCAGTTCGGGACTAGCGACCGCCGACCAAGAGACCCAGTACTTC
CDR3 protein: CASSSGLATADQETQYF

J gene: TRBJ2-1
V gene: TRBV5-4
D gene: TRBD1
clone size: NA
CDR3 DNA: TGTGCCAGCAGCTTGGGTAGCATCCCGGGACAGGGGGCTTCCCAGTTCTTC
CDR3 protein: CASSLGSIPGQGASQFF

J gene: TRBJ2-7
V gene: TRBV5-1
D gene: TRBD2
clone size: NA
CDR3 DNA: TGCGCCAGCAGCCGGTCGTTTCGAATAGCGGGACACTACGAGCAGTACTTC
CDR3 protein: CASSRSFRIAGHYEQYF

J gene: TRBJ1-1
V gene: TRBV11-2
D gene: NA
clone size: few
CDR3 DNA: TGTGTCAGCAACTTAGGAAGATTGCAAAAAGCTTTCTTT
CDR3 protein: CVSNLGRLQKAFF

J gene: TRBJ2-7
V gene: TRBV18
D gene: TRBD2
clone size: NA
CDR3 DNA: TGTGCCAGCTCACCGAGGGCGGGAGAGCCCTATGAGCAGTACTTC
CDR3 protein: CASSPRAGEPYEQYF

J gene: TRBJ2-1
V gene: TRBV2
D gene: TRBD2
clone size: NA
CDR3 DNA: TGTGCCAGCAATTCCTCGGGACTAGCGAAAAGTAATGAGCAGTTCTTC
CDR3 protein: CASNSSGLAKSNEQFF

J gene: TRBJ2-7
V gene: TRBV29-1
D gene: TRBD2
clone size: NA
CDR3 DNA: TGCAGCGTTGCTACTAGCGGCTACGAGCAGTACTTC
CDR3 protein: CSVATSGYEQYF

J gene: TRBJ2-7
V gene: TRBV29-1
D gene: TRBD1
clone size: many
CDR3 DNA: TGCAGCGTCGGAGGGGGACAGGGCTTTTACGAGCAGTACTTC
CDR3 protein: CSVGGGQGFYEQYF

J gene: TRBJ2-4
V gene: TRBV11-2
D gene: NA
clone size: NA
CDR3 DNA: TGTACCAGCAGCTTAGAATTTTCGGGAGACTTAGCCAAAAACATTCAGTACTTC
CDR3 protein: CTSSLEFSGDLAKNIQYF

J gene: TRBJ1-5
V gene: TRBV12-3/TRBV12-4
D gene: TRBD1
clone size: many
CDR3 DNA: TGTGCCAGCAGCGCTACAGGGGGCTGGGGCAATCAGCCCCAGCATTTT
CDR3 protein: CASSATGGWGNQPQHF

J gene: TRBJ2-3
V gene: TRBV11-3
D gene: TRBD2
clone size: NA
CDR3 DNA: TGTGCCAGCAACTTAGACCCGGTGCCACTAGCGCGAAGGGATATGCAGTATTTT
CDR3 protein: CASNLDPVPLARRDMQYF

J gene: TRBJ2-3
V gene: TRBV11-2
D gene: NA
clone size: NA
CDR3 DNA: TGTGCCAGCAGACAGGGCAGGAGTGGGGATACGCAGTATTTT
CDR3 protein: CASRQGRSGDTQYF

J gene: TRBJ1-2
V gene: TRBV5-1
D gene: TRBD1
clone size: NA
CDR3 DNA: TGTGCCAGCAGGTCAACAGGGGACTGTGGCTACACCTTC
CDR3 protein: CASRSTGDCGYTF

J gene: TRBJ2-5
V gene: TRBV5-1
D gene: TRBD2
clone size: NA
CDR3 DNA: TGCGCCAGCAGCTTGTTCTCTAGCGGGAGGGCTGTCCAAGAGACCCAGTACTTC
CDR3 protein: CASSLFSSGRAVQETQYF

J gene: TRBJ2-2
V gene: TRBV11-2
D gene: NA
clone size: NA
CDR3 DNA: TGTGCCAGCAGCGACGGACGTAACACCAACACCAGGGAGCTGTTTTTT
CDR3 protein: CASSDGRNTNTRELFF

J gene: TRBJ1-1
V gene: TRBV5-6
D gene: NA
clone size: NA
CDR3 DNA: TGTGCCAGCAGCTTGGGTGGGGCCACCATGAACACTGAAGCTTTCTTT
CDR3 protein: CASSLGGATMNTEAFF

J gene: TRBJ2-7
V gene: TRBV7-9
D gene: TRBD1
clone size: NA
CDR3 DNA: TGTGCCAGCAGCCTGGGGACAGGGTTCGACTACGAGCACTACTTC
CDR3 protein: CASSLGTGFDYEHYF

J gene: TRBJ2-5
V gene: TRBV4-1
D gene: NA
clone size: many
CDR3 DNA: TGCGCCAGCAGCCAAGATTTGGGGGATTGGGAGACCCAGTACTTC
CDR3 protein: CASSQDLGDWETQYF

J gene: TRBJ2-5
V gene: TRBV6-1
D gene: NA
clone size: many
CDR3 DNA: TGTGCCAGCAGTGAAGCGTTTTCAGACCAAGAGACCCAGTACTTC
CDR3 protein: CASSEAFSDQETQYF

J gene: TRBJ2-7
V gene: TRBV4-2
D gene: TRBD2
clone size: many
CDR3 DNA: TGTGCCAGCAGCCAAGCTCCGGGGGGGGTCTACGAGCAGTACTTC
CDR3 protein: CASSQAPGGVYEQYF

J gene: TRBJ1-2
V gene: TRBV5-6
D gene: NA
clone size: few
CDR3 DNA: TGTGCCAGCAGCCCGACTCGACAGGTCTATGGCTACACCTTC
CDR3 protein: CASSPTRQVYGYTF

J gene: TRBJ1-2
V gene: TRBV6-5
D gene: NA
clone size: NA
CDR3 DNA: TGTGCCAGCAAAGCAGGGATCTATGGCTATGGCTACACCTTC
CDR3 protein: CASKAGIYGYGYTF

J gene: TRBJ2-1
V gene: TRBV24-1
D gene: TRBD2
clone size: NA
CDR3 DNA: TGTGCCACAATGCCTCGGGCCAGCGGGAGGTCCTACAATGAGCAGTTCTTC
CDR3 protein: CATMPRASGRSYNEQFF

J gene: TRBJ2-1
V gene: TRBV24-1
D gene: TRBD2
clone size: NA
CDR3 DNA: TGTGCCACCCCGACTAGCGGGGGATTGTACAATGAGCAGTTCTTC
CDR3 protein: CATPTSGGLYNEQFF

J gene: TRBJ2-5
V gene: TRBV12-5
D gene: NA
clone size: NA
CDR3 DNA: TGTGCTAGTGGTTTGCGGCCCCATGAGCGGGCCGGGCCGATCCATTATGAGACCCAGTACTTC
CDR3 protein: CASGLRPHERAGPIHYETQYF

J gene: TRBJ2-5
V gene: TRBV5-1
D gene: TRBD2
clone size: NA
CDR3 DNA: TGCGCCAGCAGCTTGTCAGCGGGGCGTCGGGAGACTCAGTACTTC
CDR3 protein: CASSLSAGRRETQYF

J gene: TRBJ2-7
V gene: TRBV28
D gene: NA
clone size: many
CDR3 DNA: TGTGCCAGCACCACCTTGGGAGGGGGGAGCGAGCAGTACTTC
CDR3 protein: CASTTLGGGSEQYF

J gene: TRBJ1-1
V gene: TRBV6-5
D gene: NA
clone size: NA
CDR3 DNA: TGTGCCAGCAGTTACTACGGGCTCGAAGGCACTGAAGCTTTCTTT
CDR3 protein: CASSYYGLEGTEAFF

J gene: TRBJ2-7
V gene: TRBV11-2
D gene: TRBD2
clone size: NA
CDR3 DNA: TGTGCTAGCAGCTTAAATCTCCCTAGCGGGACGGGTCACGAGCAGTACTTC
CDR3 protein: CASSLNLPSGTGHEQYF

J gene: TRBJ2-1
V gene: TRBV7-9
D gene: NA
clone size: NA
CDR3 DNA: TGTGCCAGCAACCGCGTAGGACGGAGGGGTTACAATGAGCAGTTCTTC
CDR3 protein: CASNRVGRRGYNEQFF

J gene: TRBJ2-5
V gene: TRBV4-3
D gene: TRBD2
clone size: few
CDR3 DNA: TGCGCCAGCAGCCAAGCGGCTAGCGGGAGGACTGGTGAGACCCAGTACTTC
CDR3 protein: CASSQAASGRTGETQYF

J gene: TRBJ1-2
V gene: TRBV29-1
D gene: NA
clone size: once
CDR3 DNA: TGCTGTGTTGTGGCCTCGGGAAGCTACACCTTC
CDR3 protein: CCVVASGSYTF

J gene: TRBJ1-1
V gene: TRBV12-3/TRBV12-4
D gene: NA
clone size: many
CDR3 DNA: TGTGCCAGCAGCAATCAGGGCAACACTGAAGCTTTCTTT
CDR3 protein: CASSNQGNTEAFF

J gene: TRBJ2-1
V gene: TRBV9
D gene: TRBD2
clone size: NA
CDR3 DNA: TGTGCCAGCAGCGTAGGTAAGAGGACTAGCGGGGGTGGAACTAGGAATGAGCAGTTCTTC
CDR3 protein: CASSVGKRTSGGGTRNEQFF

J gene: TRBJ1-5
V gene: TRBV6-1
D gene: TRBD1
clone size: few
CDR3 DNA: TGTGCCAGCATCAAGACAGGGATTAATCAGCCCCAGCATTTT
CDR3 protein: CASIKTGINQPQHF

J gene: TRBJ1-1
V gene: TRBV30
D gene: TRBD1
clone size: NA
CDR3 DNA: TGTGCCTGGCGGGACAGGGGGCTCGGAACAGCTTTCTTT
CDR3 protein: CAWRDRGLGTAFF

J gene: TRBJ1-1
V gene: TRBV11-2
D gene: NA
clone size: NA
CDR3 DNA: TGTGCCAGCAACCCTCGGGACACCCTCATGAACACTGAAGCTGTCTTT
CDR3 protein: CASNPRDTLMNTEAVF

J gene: TRBJ2-3
V gene: TRBV11-3
D gene: TRBD2
clone size: once
CDR3 DNA: TGTGCCAGCAGGCGTTGGGTAGCGGGAGAAGATAGCACGGATACGCAGTATTTT
CDR3 protein: CASRRWVAGEDSTDTQYF

J gene: TRBJ2-7
V gene: TRBV5-4
D gene: NA
clone size: NA
CDR3 DNA: TGTGCCAGCAGCGCCGGGGACCACGAGCAGTACTTC
CDR3 protein: CASSAGDHEQYF

J gene: TRBJ2-3
V gene: TRBV11-2
D gene: NA
clone size: NA
CDR3 DNA: TGTGCCAACAGCTTAGCTACATTTAGCACAGATACGCAGTATTTT
CDR3 protein: CANSLATFSTDTQYF

J gene: TRBJ2-1
V gene: TRBV30
D gene: TRBD2
clone size: few
CDR3 DNA: TGTGCCTGGAGGCTAGCGGGGGAAGGGTGGTACAATGAGCAGTTCTTC
CDR3 protein: CAWRLAGEGWYNEQFF

J gene: TRBJ1-5
V gene: TRBV12-3/TRBV12-4
D gene: TRBD1
clone size: NA
CDR3 DNA: TGTGCCAGCACAGGGGGTTATCAGCCCCAGCATTTT
CDR3 protein: CASTGGYQPQHF

J gene: TRBJ2-3
V gene: TRBV10-3
D gene: TRBD2
clone size: many
CDR3 DNA: TGTGCCATCAGTGAGGGACTAGCGGGAGCCACAGATACGCAGTATTTT
CDR3 protein: CAISEGLAGATDTQYF

J gene: TRBJ2-6
V gene: TRBV5-6
D gene: TRBD1
clone size: few
CDR3 DNA: TGTGCCAGCAGTGTATACGGACAGGGGGGTGGTGGGGCCAACGTCCTGACTTTC
CDR3 protein: CASSVYGQGGGGANVLTF

J gene: TRBJ1-2
V gene: TRBV11-3
D gene: NA
clone size: NA
CDR3 DNA: TGTGCAAGCAGCTCCTCCCGGGATGGTGGAGTTGGCTACACCTTC
CDR3 protein: CASSSSRDGGVGYTF

J gene: TRBJ2-1
V gene: TRBV6-1
D gene: NA
clone size: NA
CDR3 DNA: TGTACCAGCAGTGGAGGGACCTCCCTTACCAATGAGCAGTTCTTC
CDR3 protein: CTSSGGTSLTNEQFF

J gene: TRBJ2-7
V gene: TRBV11-1
D gene: NA
clone size: NA
CDR3 DNA: TGTGCCAGCAGCCCTCCGTCCATCAACTACGAGCAGTACTTC
CDR3 protein: CASSPPSINYEQYF

J gene: TRBJ1-2
V gene: TRBV5-1
D gene: TRBD1
clone size: NA
CDR3 DNA: TGCGCCAGCAGCTGGAGTGCCGGGACAGGGGCCTTGGGAACCTATGGCTACACCTTC
CDR3 protein: CASSWSAGTGALGTYGYTF

J gene: TRBJ2-3
V gene: TRBV5-1
D gene: NA
clone size: NA
CDR3 DNA: TGCGCCAGCAACTTGGCGGACTCTTCGGATACGCAGTATTTT
CDR3 protein: CASNLADSSDTQYF

J gene: TRBJ2-1
V gene: TRBV28
D gene: NA
clone size: NA
CDR3 DNA: TGTGCCAGCAGTTTATTGGGCGCAAGCCCCTACAATGAGCAGTTCTTC
CDR3 protein: CASSLLGASPYNEQFF

J gene: TRBJ2-7
V gene: TRBV28
D gene: NA
clone size: few
CDR3 DNA: TGTAGAGTCCGCGGCCCGGGACCCAACTACGAGCAGTACTTC
CDR3 protein: CRVRGPGPNYEQYF

J gene: TRBJ1-2
V gene: TRBV12-3/TRBV12-4
D gene: TRBD1
clone size: NA
CDR3 DNA: TGTGCCAGCAGTTTAGCACAGGGGGTGAATGGCTACACATTC
CDR3 protein: CASSLAQGVNGYTF

J gene: TRBJ1-2
V gene: TRBV7-9
D gene: NA
clone size: few
CDR3 DNA: TGTGCCAGCAGCTTAGATTCAGCTCTGATCTATGGCTACACCTTC
CDR3 protein: CASSLDSALIYGYTF

J gene: TRBJ1-2
V gene: TRBV10-2
D gene: TRBD1
clone size: few
CDR3 DNA: TGCGCCAGCAGGGACAGGGGATTTGGCTACACCTTC
CDR3 protein: CASRDRGFGYTF

J gene: TRBJ2-5
V gene: TRBV28
D gene: TRBD2
clone size: NA
CDR3 DNA: TGTGCCAGCAGTTCGCTTGCGGGAGGGCGGGAGACCCAGTACTTC
CDR3 protein: CASSSLAGGRETQYF

J gene: TRBJ1-4
V gene: TRBV5-1
D gene: NA
clone size: NA
CDR3 DNA: TGCGCCAGCAGCCCGGACCAAAACTCCATCGCTAATGAAAAACTGTTTTTT
CDR3 protein: CASSPDQNSIANEKLFF